This T cell receptor (beta chain) was found in a study of type 1 and type 2 diabetes patients (TCRdb year 2016). Notes on the research overall: The cohort comprised eight or nine type 1 diabetes patients, a few type 2 diabetes patients and roughly 6 nondiabetic controls recruited in China. Throughout the study, CD4 or CD8 MicroBeads on MACS columns were used to positively select CD4+ and CD8+ T cells from PBMCs. Altogether, about 20 million paired-end reads were produced across the whole study. The study profiled TCRbeta repertoires by high-throughput sequencing to compare type 1 diabetes, type 2 diabetes and nondiabetic individuals. Type 2 diabetes patients were used as a disease comparison group for the type 1 diabetes patients. When roughly 20-cycle amplification was compared with roughly 25-cycle amplification, V gene usage looked similar, suggesting that primer efficiencies were similar and PCR bias was random. Paired-end sequencing of TCRbeta libraries was performed on Illumina HiSeq 2000 or MiSeq instruments.

Every diabetic patient fulfilled standard classification criteria for type 1 or type 2 diabetes, and glucose and C-peptide were measured using WHO-recommended methods. Donors were excluded if they had other autoimmune diseases or infections within the previous four weeks. About 10 milliliters of peripheral blood were drawn from each participant. PBMCs were isolated with LymphoPrep density separation. As for this clonotype: Its recognized antigen is unknown. Germline and junction disagree at one end, which may indicate a read error.

Study-wide findings and limitations: Type 2 diabetes and control samples had highly correlated V and J gene usage patterns, with the correlation between samples averaging about 0.97. Few highly-expanded CD4+ clones, median one, were found in type 2 diabetes patients, accounting for a median about 3.9% of reads. Since just a limited number of T2D and control samples were sequenced, some T1D-only HECs might also appear in more T2D or control samples. Type 2 diabetes repertoires showed high diversity, significantly greater than type 1 diabetes repertoires in both CD4+ and CD8+ T cells. Age and gender were not matched between study groups, possibly biasing interpretation.

From the germline V gene, CDR1 is SGHVS and CDR2 is FNYEAQ. From its cysteine to its phenylalanine, the CDR3 spans 19 amino acids. Solely the CDR3 DNA is kept, with 57 bases framed from the first base. The sequencer listed for this sample is Illumina MiSeq. For TCRbeta CDR3 amplification, the template was genomic DNA taken from the sorted T cell subsets. The TCRbeta CDR3 region was amplified by multiplex PCR using 30 forward and 13 reverse primers. AMPure XP beads were used to purify the PCR products, after which a second roughly 23-cycle PCR added indices and adaptors. Before sequencing, libraries were gel-purified with the QIAquick Gel Extraction Kit. The study's own analysis went as follows. Paired-end reads were merged with FLASH and aligned to IMGT V, D and J germline references using IgBLAST. Reads with less than 70% alignment identity to germline references were removed, leaving around 11,000,000 reads across the study. Following IMGT definitions, CDR3 boundaries, reading frame and productivity were assigned. Highly-expanded clones were defined as clones making up 1% or more of reads, and normalized Shannon entropy was used to measure diversity. Unpaired two-tailed t-tests were used to test for differences in Shannon entropy between groups. TCRdb handled the public reads itself, with Q25 trimming in fastp and clone calling in MiXCR, and kept productive beta chains. One record per CDR3 amino acid sequence lists the most common genes and DNA. None of the V and J calls come from the authors' own analysis; TCRdb made them. This sample gives under 300,000 distinct CDR3 sequences in total; 40% to 50% of them show up just once. The ten largest make up roughly 13% of the sample.

Input material: peripheral blood mononuclear cells (PBMCs). Here the chain combines TRBV7-6 and TRBJ2-3; TRBD1 aligns with 7 central bases. This TCR derives from a young man with type 2 diabetes. The bases read TGTGCTAGCAGCTTCTCTCGGGATTCGCTGACAGGGAGCACAGATACGCAGTATTTT. Translated, it gives CASSFSRDSLTGSTDTQYF.